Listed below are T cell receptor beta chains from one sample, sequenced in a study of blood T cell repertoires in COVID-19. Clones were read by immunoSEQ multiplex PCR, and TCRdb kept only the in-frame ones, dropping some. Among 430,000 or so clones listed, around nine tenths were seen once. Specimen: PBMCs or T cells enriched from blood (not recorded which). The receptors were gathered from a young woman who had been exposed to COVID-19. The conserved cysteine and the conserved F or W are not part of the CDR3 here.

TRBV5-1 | ASSRMGGIYEQY
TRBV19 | ASSTTADQPQH
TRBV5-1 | ASRQAGGTEAF
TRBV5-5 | ASSLIGGVGDTIY
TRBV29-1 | SVTQGWHEQY
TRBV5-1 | ASSLGSGLSQETQY
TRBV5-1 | ASSLDAGLTEAF
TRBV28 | ASSSHNYRGQIMDYSNQPQH
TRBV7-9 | ASSFAGTGSTYEQF
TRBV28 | ASSSGQDTEKLF
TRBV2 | ASNRQSSYNEQF
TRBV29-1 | SPKEGRLNTEAF
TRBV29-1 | SVAPDGDTEAF
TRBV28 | ASSSSGGFMQLF
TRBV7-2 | ASSLSGSGYNEQF
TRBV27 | ASIKDSYEQY
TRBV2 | ASSLTGLTNEKLF
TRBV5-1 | ASSLANEKLF
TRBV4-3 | ASSQAGQGDYEQY
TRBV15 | ATSRDASYGYT
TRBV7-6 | ASSLDISLSYEQY
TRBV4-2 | ASSQELAGLEQY
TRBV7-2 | ASSTTAVAYNEQF
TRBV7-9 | ASIDRETQNTEAF
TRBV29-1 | SVGTGNYEQY
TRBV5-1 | ASSFGREAEQY
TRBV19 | ASMARGVNTEAF
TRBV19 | ASSIGGGGYEQY
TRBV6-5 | ASRKGDSYGYT
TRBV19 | ASSISAADSSGNTIY
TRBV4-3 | ASSQALRAGDSGANVLT
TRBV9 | ASSVTGNSPLH
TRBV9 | ASSKPQGGYGYT
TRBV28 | ASSLAGPPYEQY
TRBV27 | ASSLSAGGPGEQY
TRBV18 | ASSPPTGGPGELF
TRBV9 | ASSGQTVLNTEAF
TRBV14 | ASSQERSMNTEAF
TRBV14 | ASSQAARDFKNIQY
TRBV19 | ASSVEARGELNYGYT
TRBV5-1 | ASSLDSLEGYT
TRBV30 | AWSGYRVDSGNTIY
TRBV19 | ASRKIPGTSGDLYEQY
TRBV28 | ASSGGAVQTGIYSYEQY
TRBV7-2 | ASSLVLGLAGTDTQY
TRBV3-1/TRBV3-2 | ASSQDLTGWPFNEKLF
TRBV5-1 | ASSLGTGESYEQY
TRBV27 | ASSLIPSGSSGGDTQY
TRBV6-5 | ASRAGGDYEQY
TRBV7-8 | ASSSLHPATNEKLF
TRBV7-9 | ASGPPAPSQLSGPEQY
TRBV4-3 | ASSQINLGLFTDTQY
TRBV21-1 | ASTPTPLTSTNEKLF
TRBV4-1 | ASSQTTGSSYNEQF
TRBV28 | ASSTPGNQPQH
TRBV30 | AWSVQVSYYGYT
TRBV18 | ASSPLPGRVEAF